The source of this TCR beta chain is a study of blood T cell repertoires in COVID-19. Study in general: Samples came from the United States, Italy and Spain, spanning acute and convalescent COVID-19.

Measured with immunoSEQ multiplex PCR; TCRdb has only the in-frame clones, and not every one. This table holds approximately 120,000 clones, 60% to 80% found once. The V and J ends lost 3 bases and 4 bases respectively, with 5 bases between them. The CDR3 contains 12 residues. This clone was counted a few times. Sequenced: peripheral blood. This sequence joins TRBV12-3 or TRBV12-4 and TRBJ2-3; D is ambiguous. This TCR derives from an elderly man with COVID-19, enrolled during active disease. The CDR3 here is CASSFLSDTQYF. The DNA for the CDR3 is TGTGCCAGCAGTTTTCTATCAGATACGCAGTATTTT.